The rows below give T cell receptor beta chains drawn from one sample of a study of brain T cells in children with intractable seizures. TCRdb's table, derived via immunoSEQ multiplex PCR, lists solely in-frame clones and lacks some. In the table there are about 41,000 clones, about 93% of which are singletons. This material consisted of peripheral blood, taken at surgery. The receptor set was obtained from a girl aged 2 to 10 with tuberous sclerosis and intractable seizures. The CDR3 runs from the conserved cysteine through the conserved F or W. A D gene is named only where the DNA matches it firmly. Only some rows state a clone size, as once, few, many or a class for expanded clones.

clone size: -; V gene: TRBV5-1; J gene: TRBJ1-1; D gene: -; CDR3 protein: CASSLANRETNTEAFF; CDR3 DNA: TGCGCCAGCAGCTTGGCTAACAGGGAGACGAACACTGAAGCTTTCTTT
clone size: -; V gene: TRBV14; J gene: TRBJ2-5; D gene: -; CDR3 protein: CASSQEGGIWETQYF; CDR3 DNA: TGTGCCAGCAGCCAAGAAGGGGGAATCTGGGAGACCCAGTACTTC
clone size: -; V gene: TRBV29-1; J gene: TRBJ2-3; D gene: -; CDR3 protein: CSVESLGAMVADTQYF; CDR3 DNA: TGCAGCGTTGAAAGTCTGGGAGCAATGGTGGCAGATACGCAGTATTTT
clone size: -; V gene: TRBV6-5; J gene: TRBJ1-1; D gene: TRBD1; CDR3 protein: CASSTLIDRGKAFF; CDR3 DNA: TGTGCCAGCAGTACGTTGATCGACAGGGGAAAAGCTTTCTTT
clone size: -; V gene: TRBV6-1; J gene: TRBJ2-5; D gene: TRBD1; CDR3 protein: CASSDYRDRGQETQYF; CDR3 DNA: TGTGCCAGCAGTGACTACCGGGACAGGGGACAAGAGACCCAGTACTTC
clone size: -; V gene: TRBV6-5; J gene: TRBJ2-1; D gene: -; CDR3 protein: CASSPSYNEQFF; CDR3 DNA: TGTGCCAGCAGCCCAAGTTACAATGAGCAGTTCTTC
clone size: -; V gene: TRBV2; J gene: TRBJ2-2; D gene: -; CDR3 protein: CASTTDSLNTGELFF; CDR3 DNA: TGTGCCAGCACCACAGACAGTCTGAACACCGGGGAGCTGTTTTTT
clone size: -; V gene: TRBV5-1; J gene: TRBJ1-3; D gene: -; CDR3 protein: CASSLNSGNTIYF; CDR3 DNA: TGCGCCAGCAGCTTAAACTCTGGAAACACCATATATTTT
clone size: -; V gene: TRBV4-1; J gene: TRBJ1-2; D gene: -; CDR3 protein: CASSQDYSYYGYTF; CDR3 DNA: TGCGCCAGCAGCCAAGATTACAGCTACTATGGCTACACCTTC
clone size: once; V gene: TRBV18; J gene: TRBJ2-1; D gene: TRBD2; CDR3 protein: CASSPPGLAGGNNEQFF; CDR3 DNA: TGTGCCAGCTCACCACCTGGACTAGCGGGGGGAAACAATGAGCAGTTCTTC